The following is a T cell receptor (beta chain) sequence with its context. V was clipped by 1 base and J by 5 bases; unmatched bases: 9. Germline CDR1 reads SEHNR; CDR2 reads FQNEAQ (reference sequence). The CDR3 has 16 residues. These data originate in a study of shared clonotypes between healthy human individuals. Here immunoSEQ multiplex PCR was the method, and the copy in TCRdb shows in-frame clones only, minus some. Found here are some 2,500,000 clones, 80% to 95% of them singletons; the top ten hold more than 0.35%. Specimen: naive CD4+ T cells from PBMCs. Subset: CD45RA+ positively selected. This chain uses TRBV7-9 with TRBJ2-5; 8 bases match TRBD1. The sequence was collected from a man between 18 and 35 years old in good health. Some clones in this sample may be carry-over from other donors' samples. CDR3 amino acids: CASSLVVTGAIETQYF. DNA for the CDR3: TGTGCCAGCAGCTTAGTGGTGACAGGGGCCATCGAGACCCAGTACTTC.